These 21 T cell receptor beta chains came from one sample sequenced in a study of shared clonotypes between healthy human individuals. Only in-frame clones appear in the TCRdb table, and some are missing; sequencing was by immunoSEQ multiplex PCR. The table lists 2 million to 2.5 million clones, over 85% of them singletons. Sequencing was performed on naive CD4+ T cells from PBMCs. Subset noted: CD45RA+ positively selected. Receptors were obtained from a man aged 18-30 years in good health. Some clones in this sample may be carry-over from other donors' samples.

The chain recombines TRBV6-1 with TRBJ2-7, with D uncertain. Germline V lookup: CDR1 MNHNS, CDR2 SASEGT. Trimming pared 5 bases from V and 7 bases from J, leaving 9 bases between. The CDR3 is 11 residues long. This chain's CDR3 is CASSRVGEQYF. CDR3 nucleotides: TGTGCCAGCAGTAGAGTGGGGGAGCAGTACTTC.

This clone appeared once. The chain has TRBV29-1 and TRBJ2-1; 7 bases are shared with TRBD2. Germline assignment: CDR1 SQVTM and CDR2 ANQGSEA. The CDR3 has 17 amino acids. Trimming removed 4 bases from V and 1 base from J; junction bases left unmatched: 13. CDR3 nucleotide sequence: TGCAGCGTTGTAGGTAGTCGGCGGGAGAGGTCCTACAATGAGCAGTTCTTC. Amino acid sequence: CSVVGSRRERSYNEQFF.

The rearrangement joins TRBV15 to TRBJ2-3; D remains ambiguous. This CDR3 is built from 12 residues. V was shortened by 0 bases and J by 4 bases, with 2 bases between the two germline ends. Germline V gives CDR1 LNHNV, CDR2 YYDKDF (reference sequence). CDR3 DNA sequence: TGTGCCACCAGCAGAGAGGCAGATACGCAGTATTTT. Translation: CATSREADTQYF.

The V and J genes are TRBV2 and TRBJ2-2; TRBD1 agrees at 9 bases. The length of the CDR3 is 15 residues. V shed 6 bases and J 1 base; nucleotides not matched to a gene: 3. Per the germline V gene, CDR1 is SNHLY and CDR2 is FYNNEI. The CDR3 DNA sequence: TGTGCCAGCAGAGCGGACAGGGGGAACACCGGGGAGCTGTTTTTT. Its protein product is CASRADRGNTGELFF. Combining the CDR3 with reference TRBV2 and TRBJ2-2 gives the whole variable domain EPEVTQTPSHQVTQMGQEVILRCVPISNHLYFYWYRQILGQKVEFLVSFYNNEISEKSEIFDDQFSVERPDGSNFTLKIRSTKLEDSAMYFCASRADRGNTGELFFGEGSRLTVL.

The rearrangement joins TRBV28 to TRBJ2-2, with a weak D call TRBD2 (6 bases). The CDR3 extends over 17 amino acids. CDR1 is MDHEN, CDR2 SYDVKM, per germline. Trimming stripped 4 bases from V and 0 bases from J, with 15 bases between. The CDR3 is CASSSGGVSANTGELFF. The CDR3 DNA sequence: TGTGCCAGCAGTTCCGGCGGGGTAAGCGCGAACACCGGGGAGCTGTTTTTT.

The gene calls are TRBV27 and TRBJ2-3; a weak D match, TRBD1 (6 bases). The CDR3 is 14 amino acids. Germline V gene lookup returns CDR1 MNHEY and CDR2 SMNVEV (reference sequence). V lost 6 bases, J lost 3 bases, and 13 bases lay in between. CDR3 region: CASSRGYGTDTQYF. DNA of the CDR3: TGTGCCAGCAGCAGGGGTTATGGGACAGATACGCAGTATTTT.

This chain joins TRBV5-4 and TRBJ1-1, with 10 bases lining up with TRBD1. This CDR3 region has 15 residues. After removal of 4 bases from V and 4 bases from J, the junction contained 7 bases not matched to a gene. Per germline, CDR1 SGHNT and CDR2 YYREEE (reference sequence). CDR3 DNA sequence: TGTGCCAGCAGCCGGGACAGGGGCGCGGCCACTGAAGCTTTCTTT. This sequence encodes CASSRDRGAATEAFF. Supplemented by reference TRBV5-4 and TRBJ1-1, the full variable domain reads ETGVTQSPTHLIKTRGQQVTLRCSSQSGHNTVSWYQQALGQGPQFIFQYYREEENGRGNFPPRFSGLQFPNYSSELNVNALELDDSALYLCASSRDRGAATEAFFGQGTRLTVV.

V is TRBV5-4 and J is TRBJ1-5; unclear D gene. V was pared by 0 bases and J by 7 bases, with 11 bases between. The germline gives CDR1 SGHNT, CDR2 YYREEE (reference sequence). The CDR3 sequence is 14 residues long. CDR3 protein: CASSLGLNGQPQHF. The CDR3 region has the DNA TGTGCCAGCAGCTTGGGATTAAATGGGCAGCCCCAGCATTTT. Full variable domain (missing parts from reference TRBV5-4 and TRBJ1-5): ETGVTQSPTHLIKTRGQQVTLRCSSQSGHNTVSWYQQALGQGPQFIFQYYREEENGRGNFPPRFSGLQFPNYSSELNVNALELDDSALYLCASSLGLNGQPQHFGDGTRLSIL.

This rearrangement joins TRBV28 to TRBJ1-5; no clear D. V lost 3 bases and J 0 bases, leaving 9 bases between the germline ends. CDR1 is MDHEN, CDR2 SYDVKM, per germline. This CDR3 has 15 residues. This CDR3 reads CASSFNTPSNQPQHF. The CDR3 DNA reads TGTGCCAGCAGTTTTAACACCCCTAGCAATCAGCCCCAGCATTTT. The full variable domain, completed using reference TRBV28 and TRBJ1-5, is DVKVTQSSRYLVKRTGEKVFLECVQDMDHENMFWYRQDPGLGLRLIYFSYDVKMKEKGDIPEGYSVSREKKERFSLILESASTNQTSMYLCASSFNTPSNQPQHFGDGTRLSIL.

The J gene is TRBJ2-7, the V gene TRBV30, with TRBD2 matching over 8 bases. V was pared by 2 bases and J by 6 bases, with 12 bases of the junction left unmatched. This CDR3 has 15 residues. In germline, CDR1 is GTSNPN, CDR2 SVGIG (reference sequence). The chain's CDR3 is CAWSHTSGQFSEQYF. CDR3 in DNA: TGTGCCTGGAGTCATACTAGCGGCCAGTTTAGCGAGCAGTACTTC.

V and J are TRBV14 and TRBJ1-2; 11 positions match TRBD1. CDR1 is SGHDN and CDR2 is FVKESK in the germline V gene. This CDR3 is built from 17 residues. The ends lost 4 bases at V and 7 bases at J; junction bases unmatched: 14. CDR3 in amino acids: CASSPWWDRGKVGGYTF. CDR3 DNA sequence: TGTGCCAGCAGCCCGTGGTGGGACAGGGGGAAAGTCGGTGGCTACACCTTC.

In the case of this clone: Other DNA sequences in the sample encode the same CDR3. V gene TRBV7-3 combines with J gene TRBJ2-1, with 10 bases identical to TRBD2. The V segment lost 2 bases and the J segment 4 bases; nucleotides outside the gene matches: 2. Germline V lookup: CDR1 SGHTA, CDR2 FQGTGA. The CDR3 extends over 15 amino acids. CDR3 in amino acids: CASSLGLAAYNEQFF. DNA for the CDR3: TGTGCCAGCAGCTTAGGACTAGCGGCATACAATGAGCAGTTCTTC.

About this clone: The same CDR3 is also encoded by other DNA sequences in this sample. CDR3 amino acids: CASSPGQAYEQYF. In DNA form, the CDR3 reads TGTGCCAGTAGTCCAGGACAGGCCTACGAGCAGTACTTC. This chain links TRBV19 with TRBJ2-7; 7 nucleotides align to TRBD1. This CDR3 region has 13 residues. V lost 5 bases and J lost 2; bases outside the gene matches: 3. The germline CDR1 and CDR2 sequences are LNHDA and SQIVND (reference sequence).

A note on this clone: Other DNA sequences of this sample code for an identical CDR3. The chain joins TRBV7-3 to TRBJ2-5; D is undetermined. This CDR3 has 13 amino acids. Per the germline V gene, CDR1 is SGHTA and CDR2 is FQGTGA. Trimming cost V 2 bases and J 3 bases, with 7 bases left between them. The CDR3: CASSLAREETQYF. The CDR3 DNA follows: TGTGCCAGCAGCTTAGCCCGAGAAGAGACCCAGTACTTC.

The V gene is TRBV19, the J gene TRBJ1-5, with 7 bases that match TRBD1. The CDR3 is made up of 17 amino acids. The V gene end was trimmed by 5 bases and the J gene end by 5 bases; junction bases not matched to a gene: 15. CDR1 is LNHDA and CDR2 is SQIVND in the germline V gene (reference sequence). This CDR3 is CASSPLGQEISYQPQHF. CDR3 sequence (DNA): TGTGCCAGTAGTCCCCTCGGACAGGAAATATCCTATCAGCCCCAGCATTTT.

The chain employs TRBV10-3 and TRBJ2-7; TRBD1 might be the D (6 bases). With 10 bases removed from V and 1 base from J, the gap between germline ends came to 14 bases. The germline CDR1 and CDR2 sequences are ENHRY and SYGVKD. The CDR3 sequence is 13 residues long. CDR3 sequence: CATTDSPSYEQYF. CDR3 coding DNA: TGTGCCACGACGGACAGCCCGTCCTACGAGCAGTACTTC.

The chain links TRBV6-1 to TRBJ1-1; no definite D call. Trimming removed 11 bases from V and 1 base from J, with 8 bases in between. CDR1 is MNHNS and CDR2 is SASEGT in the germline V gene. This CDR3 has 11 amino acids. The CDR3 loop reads CAGRTNTEAFF. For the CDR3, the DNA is TGTGCCGGAAGGACGAACACTGAAGCTTTCTTT.

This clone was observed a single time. The CDR3 spells CASGPASQADSYGYTF. The CDR3 DNA reads TGTGCCAGTGGGCCCGCCTCACAGGCCGACTCCTATGGCTACACCTTC. This chain joins TRBV19 and TRBJ1-2; D perhaps matches TRBD1 (5 bases). Trimming left V 8 bases short and J 4 bases short, with 23 bases between. Germline values: CDR1 LNHDA, CDR2 SQIVND (reference sequence). This CDR3 contains 16 residues.

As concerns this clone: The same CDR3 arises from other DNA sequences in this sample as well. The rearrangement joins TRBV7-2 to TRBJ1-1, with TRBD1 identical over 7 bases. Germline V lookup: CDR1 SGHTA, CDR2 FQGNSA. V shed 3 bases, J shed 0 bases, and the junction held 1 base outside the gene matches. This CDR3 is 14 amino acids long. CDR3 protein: CASSFDRVNTEAFF. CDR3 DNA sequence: TGTGCCAGCAGCTTCGACAGGGTGAACACTGAAGCTTTCTTT.

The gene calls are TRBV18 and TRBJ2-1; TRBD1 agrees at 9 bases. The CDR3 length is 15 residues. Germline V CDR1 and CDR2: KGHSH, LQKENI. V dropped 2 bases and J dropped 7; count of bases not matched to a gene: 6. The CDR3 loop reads CASSPGQGTGNEQFF. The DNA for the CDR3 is TGTGCCAGCTCACCAGGACAGGGGACGGGGAATGAGCAGTTCTTC.

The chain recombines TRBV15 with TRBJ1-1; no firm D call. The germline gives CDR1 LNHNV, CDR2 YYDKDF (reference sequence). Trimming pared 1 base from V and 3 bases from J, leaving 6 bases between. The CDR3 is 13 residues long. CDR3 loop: CATSRVQYTEAFF. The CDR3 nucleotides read TGTGCCACCAGCAGAGTACAGTACACTGAAGCTTTCTTT.